Here is one T cell receptor beta chain with its context. No antigen is known for it. This sample was included in a study of T-cell memory formation after mild COVID-19. Regarding the study as a whole: The authors left the SARS-CoV-2 specificity of second-wave clones peaking on day 37 unconfirmed. Among contracting clones, CD4+ were mainly CM/EM and CD8+ enriched in EMRA. There was a balanced CD4/CD8 profile in clones contracting day 15 to 85, and later expanders leaned CD4+.

Constant-segment primers were used for 5'RACE, and the resulting TCR alpha and TCR beta cDNA libraries carried sample barcodes and UMIs. TCRdb re-called the 5' RACE reads with MiXCR, one entry per CDR3 protein. The data contain about 82,000 distinct CDR3 sequences, approximately 16% of them singletons. V shed 3 bases and J shed 7 bases, with 6 bases lying between them. Germline loops: CDR1 LNHDA, CDR2 SQIVND (reference sequence). CDR3 size: 12 residues. The rearrangement joins TRBV19 to TRBJ2-2; possible D gene TRBD2, 5 bases. This clonotype was sampled from a man in his late teens or twenties who had mild COVID-19 (a few samples of this study predate the infection). Cell type and time point are not known. The specimen sequenced was PBMCs or a T cell subset sorted from them (not recorded which). The CDR3, as DNA: TGTGCCAGTAGTATGGGAGTCGGGGAGCTGTTTTTT. It yields the protein CASSMGVGELFF.